This entry lists 32 T cell receptor beta chains sequenced from one sample in a study of T cells in localized non-small cell lung cancer. Data came from immunoSEQ multiplex PCR; TCRdb stores just in-frame clones and leaves some out. The profile shows 35,000 to 50,000 clones, 75% to 85% of them singletons. Material: PBMCs, obtained before any cancer treatment. These receptor sequences come from a woman aged 35 to 75 with stage II squamous cell lung carcinoma.

The chain is built from TRBV4-2 and TRBJ2-7, with D tentatively TRBD2 (7 bases). The V gene's germline CDR1 is LGHNA and CDR2 YNFKEQ. The CDR3 extends over 15 amino acids. The V end lost 1 base, the J end lost 1 base, and 11 bases lay between the germline ends. CDR3 in DNA: TGTGCCAGCAGCCAAGCACGGGGGGCGTCCTACGAGCAGTACTTC. This sequence encodes CASSQARGASYEQYF.

This rearrangement joins TRBV27 to TRBJ1-4; TRBD1 might be the D (6 bases). The germline CDR1 and CDR2 sequences are MNHEY and SMNVEV (reference sequence). The CDR3 runs to 14 residues. V was cut by 6 bases and J by 8 bases, with 16 bases left in between. This chain's CDR3 is CASRGGGGGEKLFF. The CDR3 region has the DNA TGTGCCAGCAGAGGGGGTGGTGGAGGGGAAAAACTGTTTTTT.

The chain joins TRBV18 to TRBJ2-5; D call uncertain. Germline values: CDR1 KGHSH, CDR2 LQKENI. The V end was cut by 1 base, the J end by 2 bases, with 11 bases between. This CDR3 contains 15 residues. The CDR3 spells CASSPRSSPQETQYF. CDR3 sequence (DNA): TGTGCCAGCTCACCACGATCGTCCCCTCAAGAGACCCAGTACTTC.

V usage is TRBV5-1 and J usage is TRBJ1-4; TRBD1 aligns across 8 bases. Per germline, CDR1 SGHRS and CDR2 YFSETQ. CDR3 length: 14 amino acids. The V gene end was trimmed by 3 bases and the J gene end by 4 bases; junction bases not matched to a gene: 2. DNA for the CDR3: TGCGCCAGCAGCTCGGGACAGGATAATGAAAAACTGTTTTTT. Residues: CASSSGQDNEKLFF.

The rearrangement joins TRBV5-4 to TRBJ1-1, with D uncertain. The CDR3 consists of 12 residues. The germline gives CDR1 SGHNT, CDR2 YYREEE (reference sequence). The ends were cut back, 0 bases at V and 5 bases at J, with 5 bases in the middle. The DNA of the CDR3 is TGTGCCAGCAGCTTGGAGTGGACTGAAGCTTTCTTT. It is translated as CASSLEWTEAFF.

V gene TRBV6-5 combines with J gene TRBJ1-3; tentative D call: TRBD1 (5 bases). Trimming took off 8 bases at V and 1 base at J, with 6 bases between the two ends. The CDR3 spans 12 residues. Germline lookup yields CDR1 MNHEY and CDR2 SVGAGI. The CDR3 coding sequence is TGTGCCAGCGGGGGATCTGGAAACACCATATATTTT. It specifies CASGGSGNTIYF.

The V gene is TRBV27, the J gene TRBJ2-7; D gene uncertain. Germline V gene data show CDR1 as MNHEY and CDR2 as SMNVEV (reference sequence). This CDR3 contains 12 residues. Trimming shortened V by 4 bases and J by 12 bases, and 16 bases separated the two germline ends. Here the CDR3 DNA reads TGTGCCAGCAGTTCGTTTAAGCGTAGGCTGTACTTC. This encodes CASSSFKRRLYF.

The rearrangement uses TRBV28 and TRBJ1-6; TRBD1 aligns across 7 bases. V lost 8 bases and J lost 3; bases outside the gene matches: 7. CDR1 MDHEN and CDR2 SYDVKM come from the germline V gene. The CDR3 consists of 15 residues. For the CDR3, the DNA is TGTGCCAGCTACCCGGGACAGCTCTATAATTCACCCCTCCACTTT. This codes for CASYPGQLYNSPLHF. The entire variable domain, with the rest obtained from reference TRBV28 and TRBJ1-6, is as follows: DVKVTQSSRYLVKRTGEKVFLECVQDMDHENMFWYRQDPGLGLRLIYFSYDVKMKEKGDIPEGYSVSREKKERFSLILESASTNQTSMYLCASYPGQLYNSPLHFGNGTRLTVT.

The chain couples TRBV4-3 to TRBJ1-5, with unresolved D. Trimming left V 0 bases short and J 2 bases short, with 8 bases between. The CDR3 runs 15 residues. Looked up from germline, CDR1 is LGHNA and CDR2 is YSLEER. DNA of the CDR3: TGCGCCAGCAGCCAAGATAGCATCGGCAATCAGCCCCAGCATTTT. As protein: CASSQDSIGNQPQHF.

The J gene is TRBJ2-3, the V gene TRBV4-2; no definite D call. The V gene lost 4 bases and the J gene lost 6 bases, with 11 bases spanning the gap. Germline V lookup: CDR1 LGHNA, CDR2 YNFKEQ. CDR3 size: 13 residues. CDR3 residues: CASSPAPGDTQYF. CDR3 coding DNA: TGTGCCAGCAGCCCCGCACCCGGGGATACGCAGTATTTT.

The rearrangement uses TRBV27 and TRBJ1-2, with a tentative D call TRBD1 (6 bases). The germline V and J ends were trimmed by 8 bases and 2 bases, with 18 bases remaining between them. Germline CDR1 MNHEY, CDR2 SMNVEV (reference sequence). This CDR3 region has 15 residues. DNA for the CDR3: TGTGCCAGCCACCCGGTAGGAGGGGGGAACTATGGCTACACCTTC. Translating gives CASHPVGGGNYGYTF.

The J gene is TRBJ2-3, the V gene TRBV5-6; TRBD1 is a possible D gene (6 bases). Between the trimmed V and J ends, which lost 4 bases and 2 bases, there was a span of 20 bases. Per germline, CDR1 SGHDT and CDR2 YYEEEE. There are 17 residues in the CDR3. CDR3 protein: CASSTSQGPSDTDTQYF. DNA of the CDR3: TGTGCCAGCAGCACATCACAGGGTCCCTCTGACACAGATACGCAGTATTTT.

This clone was seen just once. V gene TRBV28 combines with J gene TRBJ1-2; TRBD1 matches at 7 bases. Germline CDR1 MDHEN, CDR2 SYDVKM. V lost 7 bases to trimming and J lost 11 bases; unmatched junction nucleotides: 13. The CDR3 extends over 13 amino acids. Here the CDR3 DNA reads TGTGCCAGCACTCTCTGGAGACAGGGAGAGTACACCTTC. Translated, it gives CASTLWRQGEYTF.

The chain combines TRBV4-3 with TRBJ1-2; 12 bases fit TRBD1. Germline values: CDR1 LGHNA, CDR2 YSLEER. Trimming at V came to 1 base and at J to 8 bases, leaving 11 bases not matched to a gene. This CDR3 region has 17 residues. DNA of the CDR3: TGCGCCAGCAGCCAAGTCCCAGGGGGACAGGGGGCTGCGGGCTACACCTTC. The encoded protein is CASSQVPGGQGAAGYTF.

The genes are TRBV2 and TRBJ1-2; D remains unclear. The germline gives CDR1 SNHLY, CDR2 FYNNEI. There are 13 residues in the CDR3. V was cut by 2 bases and J by 9 bases, with 13 bases left in between. CDR3 sequence: CASSERVFISYTF. CDR3 sequence (DNA): TGTGCCAGCAGTGAAAGAGTTTTCATTAGCTACACCTTC.

The chain joins TRBV6-6 to TRBJ2-7, with TRBD2 identical over 8 bases. Germline CDR1 is MNHNY and CDR2 is SVGAGI (reference sequence). V lost 6 bases, J lost 0 bases, and 7 bases stayed unmatched. This CDR3 is built from 15 residues. This CDR3 reads CASRGTSGFSYEQYF. The CDR3 DNA reads as TGTGCCAGCAGGGGTACTAGCGGCTTCTCCTACGAGCAGTACTTC.

A single count supports this clone. V usage is TRBV2 and J usage is TRBJ1-1; a weak D match, TRBD1 (6 bases). Germline V gene sequence: CDR1 SNHLY, CDR2 FYNNEI. V was shortened by 7 bases and J by 4 bases, with 19 bases between the two germline ends. The CDR3 has 15 residues. In DNA form, the CDR3 reads TGTGCCAGCACCCTCGACAGGACTCCAGGCACTGAAGCTTTCTTT. Its protein product is CASTLDRTPGTEAFF.

This clone showed up just a few times. The chain couples TRBV19 to TRBJ1-6; no clear D. This CDR3 comprises 14 residues. Germline CDR1 LNHDA, CDR2 SQIVND (reference sequence). The V and J ends lost 1 base and 7 bases respectively, with 8 bases between them. CDR3: CASSIVRFNSPLHF. The CDR3 DNA reads as TGTGCCAGTAGTATAGTCCGGTTCAATTCACCCCTCCACTTT.

This clone was recorded a few times. This sequence joins TRBV2 and TRBJ1-6, with TRBD1 as a possible D gene (6 bases). CDR1 is SNHLY, CDR2 FYNNEI, per germline. The length of the CDR3 is 14 residues. Trimming pared 7 bases from V and 7 bases from J, leaving 14 bases between. CDR3 nucleotides: TGTGCCAGCATTCCGAGGGGGTGGAATTCACCCCTCCACTTT. Protein product: CASIPRGWNSPLHF.

Points on this clone: Other DNA sequences of this sample code for an identical CDR3. The V and J genes are TRBV5-1 and TRBJ2-1, with 9 bases aligning to TRBD2. The CDR3 consists of 16 residues. The junction had 2 bases not matched to a gene; V was cut back by 0 bases and J by 1 base. Germline V gene lookup returns CDR1 SGHRS and CDR2 YFSETQ. This CDR3 reads CASSLDLAGSYNEQFF. As DNA, the CDR3 is TGCGCCAGCAGCTTGGATCTAGCGGGATCCTACAATGAGCAGTTCTTC.

J is TRBJ2-3 and V is TRBV6-1; unclear D gene. The CDR3 is 14 residues long. The V gene lost 6 bases and the J gene lost 0 bases, with 10 bases spanning the gap. Germline V gives CDR1 MNHNS, CDR2 SASEGT. CDR3 in amino acids: CASRPDGSTDTQYF. CDR3 coding DNA: TGTGCCAGCAGACCGGACGGTAGCACAGATACGCAGTATTTT.

The chain has TRBV4-2 and TRBJ1-5; maybe TRBD1 (5 bases). The germline gives CDR1 LGHNA, CDR2 YNFKEQ. The CDR3 consists of 16 residues. Trimming took 0 bases from V and 3 from J, leaving 12 bases between them. The CDR3 region is CASSQDGQGPNQPQHF. DNA for the CDR3: TGTGCCAGCAGCCAAGATGGGCAGGGTCCCAATCAGCCCCAGCATTTT.

This chain connects TRBV19 to TRBJ2-2, with D perhaps being TRBD1 or TRBD2 (6 bases each). From germline, CDR1 is LNHDA and CDR2 SQIVND (reference sequence). The V end was cut by 6 bases, the J end by 3 bases, with 17 bases between. This CDR3 contains 16 residues. CDR3 nucleotides: TGTGCCAGTAGCAAAAGGGGGGCGCTTGACACCGGGGAGCTGTTTTTT. Amino acids: CASSKRGALDTGELFF.

This sequence joins TRBV29-1 and TRBJ2-4, with TRBD1 identical over 7 bases. V lost 7 bases, J lost 6 bases, and 9 bases stayed unmatched. The V gene's germline CDR1 is SQVTM and CDR2 ANQGSEA. The CDR3 sequence is 13 residues long. Here the CDR3 reads CSGQGEWGNIQYF. In nucleotides, the CDR3 is TGCAGCGGTCAGGGGGAATGGGGAAACATTCAGTACTTC.

This clone showed up just a few times. The V gene is TRBV7-2, the J gene TRBJ1-2; 8 bases line up with TRBD1. V lost 4 bases to trimming and J lost 0 bases; unmatched junction nucleotides: 7. Germline-derived CDR1 and CDR2 are SGHTA and FQGNSA. The CDR3 totals 16 residues. CDR3 amino acids: CASSWDRSSSNYGYTF. The CDR3 region has the DNA TGTGCCAGCAGCTGGGACAGGAGCTCCTCTAACTATGGCTACACCTTC.

The gene calls are TRBV6-5 and TRBJ2-5; TRBD2 aligns across 7 bases. Germline loops: CDR1 MNHEY, CDR2 SVGAGI. With V trimmed by 0 bases and J by 5 bases, 6 bases remained unmatched. This CDR3 region has 15 residues. CDR3 sequence (DNA): TGTGCCAGCAGTTACTCGGGCGGGAGCCGGGAGACCCAGTACTTC. Its protein is CASSYSGGSRETQYF.

The chain employs TRBV16 and TRBJ1-5; tentative D call: TRBD1 (5 bases). Trimming cost V 4 bases and J 5 bases, with 15 bases left between them. The CDR3 spans 15 residues. Germline loops: CDR1 KGHSY, CDR2 FQNENV. The CDR3 sequence: CASSPLAREDQPQHF. CDR3 DNA: TGTGCCAGCAGCCCCCTCGCCAGGGAAGATCAGCCCCAGCATTTT.

This clone was counted a few times. V and J are TRBV19 and TRBJ2-7; D is unclear. This CDR3 contains 12 residues. CDR1 is LNHDA, CDR2 SQIVND, per germline (reference sequence). Trimming removed 3 bases at V and 4 bases at J, with 7 bases between. DNA of the CDR3: TGTGCCAGTAGTATGGGTCGGTACGAGCAGTACTTC. Amino acid sequence: CASSMGRYEQYF.

The rearrangement joins TRBV28 to TRBJ2-7; D not resolved. The CDR3 is made up of 12 amino acids. CDR1 and CDR2 (germline): MDHEN, SYDVKM. V was shortened by 7 bases and J by 1 base, with 8 bases between the two germline ends. CDR3 sequence reads: CASTSSSYEQYF. CDR3 in DNA: TGTGCCAGCACCTCCTCGTCCTACGAGCAGTACTTC.

The V call is TRBV10-3, the J call TRBJ2-5, with D perhaps TRBD1 or TRBD2 (5 bases each). Trimming stripped 6 bases from V and 0 bases from J, with 14 bases between. Germline V gene lookup returns CDR1 ENHRY and CDR2 SYGVKD. This CDR3 spans 15 amino acids. In DNA form, the CDR3 reads TGTGCCATCAGCTCCGGGACCGAGTACCAAGAGACCCAGTACTTC. Translating it yields CAISSGTEYQETQYF.

The chain recombines TRBV6-6 with TRBJ2-1, with D maybe TRBD1 (6 bases). The CDR3 covers 15 residues. V was trimmed by 5 bases and J by 7 bases, leaving 18 bases between them. Germline V gene sequence: CDR1 MNHNY, CDR2 SVGAGI (reference sequence). The CDR3: CASSKQGQQTNEQFF. The CDR3 DNA reads TGTGCCAGCAGTAAACAGGGCCAACAAACGAATGAGCAGTTCTTC.

V is TRBV7-9 and J is TRBJ2-7; TRBD2 matches at 13 bases. CDR1 and CDR2 (germline): SEHNR, FQNEAQ (reference sequence). The V and J ends lost 6 bases and 6 bases, in that order; junction bases with no gene match: 8. This CDR3 region has 15 residues. This CDR3 reads CASSTTSGRAGEQYF. CDR3 in DNA: TGTGCCAGCAGTACAACTAGCGGGAGGGCCGGCGAGCAGTACTTC.